This record looks at one T cell receptor beta chain sequence and its context. The target antigen is unknown. V shed 6 bases and J 3 bases; nucleotides not matched to a gene: 0. Germline V CDR1 and CDR2: MNHNY, SVGAGI (reference sequence). The CDR3 totals 12 residues. This entry comes from a study of cytomegalovirus exposure and HLA in healthy donors. General observations from the study: In vitro experiments confirmed that three CMV-associated chains were specific for CMV antigens. In a later analysis, a missense DCLRE1C variant was linked to TCR beta V- and J-gene trimming.

The PCR was carried out with 60 Vbeta primers and 13 Jbeta primers. Under the authors' procedure: Counted up in a later analysis, unique TCR beta chains came to some 80 million, with around 11 million shared. Repertoires were generated with immunoSEQ multiplex PCR, while TCRdb's copy carries only in-frame clones and drops some. The V and J calls and clone size are taken from that table; D and trimming were inferred from the DNA. The data contain some 190,000 clones, about 77% of them singletons. The receptor was isolated from a woman between 25 and 40 years old in good health and CMV-seropositive. The sample taken for sequencing was PBMCs. The rearrangement joins TRBV6-6 to TRBJ2-7, with 9 bases lining up with TRBD1. The CDR3 spells CASRDRGYEQYF. CDR3 nucleotide sequence: TGTGCCAGCAGGGACAGGGGCTACGAGCAGTACTTC.